This T cell receptor beta chain was captured in a study of blood T cell repertoires in COVID-19. TCRdb's copy holds only in-frame clones and misses some; the assay was immunoSEQ multiplex PCR. Counted here are 210,000 or so clones, less than 90% occurring once; the ten biggest clones make up 15% to 20%. The CDR3 runs to 19 residues. CDR1 is MNHEY and CDR2 is SVGEGT in the germline V gene. V dropped 5 bases and J dropped 0; count of bases not matched to a gene: 10. The sample was peripheral blood. This sequence originates from a woman of 80 years or more with active or convalescent COVID-19. The rearrangement joins TRBV6-2 or TRBV6-3 to TRBJ2-1, with 13 bases that match TRBD2. CDR3 sequence reads: CASSTLRLAGGSSYNEQFF. The CDR3 DNA sequence: TGTGCCAGCAGTACCCTAAGACTAGCGGGGGGAAGCTCCTACAATGAGCAGTTCTTC.